Presented here are 19 T cell receptor beta chains from one specimen sequenced in a study of type 1 regulatory T cells. Each CDR3 protein is one row after TCRdb ran MiXCR on the reads. Altogether 60,000 to 70,000 distinct CDR3 sequences are present, 49% being singletons, with the ten largest covering more than 2%. Antigen specificity for these receptors is unknown. The material sequenced was cultured non-Tr1 T cells, either the whole culture or a sorted T cell fraction (not recorded which). Receptor source: a human donor in good health.

The genes are TRBV6-5 and TRBJ2-1, with unresolved D. Germline V CDR1 and CDR2: MNHEY, SVGAGI. The CDR3 totals 12 residues. Trimming took 0 bases from V and 12 from J, leaving 9 bases between them. CDR3 protein: CASSYSSGGQFF. The DNA of the CDR3 is TGTGCCAGCAGTTACTCGTCTGGTGGGCAGTTCTTC.

The CDR3 loop reads CSATEMNTEAFF. For the CDR3, the DNA is TGCAGTGCTACGGAGATGAACACTGAAGCTTTCTTT. V is TRBV20-1 and J is TRBJ1-1; no clear D. In germline, CDR1 is DFQATT, CDR2 SNEGSKA (reference sequence). The V end was cut by 4 bases, the J end by 0 bases, with 6 bases between. The CDR3 sequence is 12 residues long.

The rearrangement joins TRBV20-1 to TRBJ2-5; D is possibly TRBD1 or TRBD2 (6 bases each). Trimming removed 2 bases at V and 5 bases at J, with 15 bases between. This CDR3 is 14 amino acids long. CDR1 DFQATT and CDR2 SNEGSKA come from the germline V gene (reference sequence). CDR3 in amino acids: CSARTTGAGETQYF. DNA of the CDR3: TGCAGTGCTAGAACTACGGGGGCTGGGGAGACCCAGTACTTC.

V is TRBV5-6 and J is TRBJ2-1; 11 bases match TRBD2. The CDR3 consists of 17 residues. Germline V gene sequence: CDR1 SGHDT, CDR2 YYEEEE. J was trimmed by 6 bases and V by 0 bases; bases with no gene match: 8. In DNA form, the CDR3 reads TGTGCCAGCAGCTTGGCCGTTACTAGCGGGGGAGGCAATGAGCAGTTCTTC. It yields the protein CASSLAVTSGGGNEQFF.

This clonotype was seen a few times. The chain recombines TRBV7-8 with TRBJ2-1, with TRBD2 identical over 9 bases. CDR1 is SGHVS, CDR2 FQNEAQ, per germline. Germline trimming cut 4 bases from V and 8 bases from J; bases unmatched to any gene: 6. This CDR3 spans 14 amino acids. The CDR3, as DNA: TGTGCCAGCAGCTCGGCGGGGGGGTTATATGAGCAGTTCTTC. It codes for CASSSAGGLYEQFF.

This clonotype is a singleton in its sample. This chain uses TRBV9 with TRBJ2-2, with 8 nucleotides matching TRBD1. V was pared by 4 bases and J by 2 bases, with 4 bases of the junction left unmatched. Germline assignment: CDR1 SGDLS and CDR2 YYNGEE. The CDR3 runs to 15 residues. The CDR3: CASSTTGVNTGELFF. For the CDR3, the DNA is TGTGCCAGCAGCACGACAGGGGTCAACACCGGGGAGCTGTTTTTT. The full variable domain, in which reference TRBV9 and TRBJ2-2 provide the parts outside the CDR3, is DSGVTQTPKHLITATGQRVTLRCSPRSGDLSVYWYQQSLDQGLQFLIQYYNGEERAKGNILERFSAQQFPDLHSELNLSSLELGDSALYFCASSTTGVNTGELFFGEGSRLTVL.

The rearrangement joins TRBV3-1 to TRBJ1-1; TRBD1 agrees at 10 bases. Germline V CDR1 and CDR2: LGHDT, YNNKEL (reference sequence). CDR3 length equals 14 residues. V lost 5 bases to trimming and J lost 5 bases; unmatched junction nucleotides: 5. The CDR3, as DNA: TGTGCCAGCAGCACCCGGGACAGGGGTACTGAAGCTTTCTTT. Translating it yields CASSTRDRGTEAFF.

V is TRBV5-6 and J is TRBJ2-1; 9 nucleotides align to TRBD2. J lost 8 bases, V lost 4 bases, and 10 bases had no gene match. The CDR3 is made up of 15 amino acids. From germline, CDR1 is SGHDT and CDR2 YYEEEE. The CDR3 bases are TGTGCCAGCAGCATCCGACTAGCGGTGGGAGATGAGCAGTTCTTC. It encodes CASSIRLAVGDEQFF.

To note about this clonotype: Germline is not matched at one junction end, which may reflect a read error. This rearrangement joins TRBV2 to TRBJ2-3, with D perhaps TRBD2 (5 bases). Germline V gives CDR1 SNHLY, CDR2 FYNNEI. The CDR3 runs 15 residues. CDR3 loop: CASSEQRLSTDTQCF. The CDR3 nucleotides are TGTGCCAGCAGTGAACAGCGGCTGAGCACAGATACGCAGTGTTTT. Using reference TRBV2 and TRBJ2-3 for the parts outside the CDR3, the full variable domain is EPEVTQTPSHQVTQMGQEVILRCVPISNHLYFYWYRQILGQKVEFLVSFYNNEISEKSEIFDDQFSVERPDGSNFTLKIRSTKLEDSAMYFCASSEQRLSTDTQCFGPGTRLTVL.

The chain joins TRBV18 to TRBJ2-7; 13 bases agree with TRBD2. CDR1 is KGHSH and CDR2 is LQKENI in the germline V gene. V shed 5 bases and J 6 bases; nucleotides not matched to a gene: 7. The length of the CDR3 is 15 residues. In DNA form, the CDR3 reads TGTGCCAGCTCATCACTAGCGGGGGGGCAAGGCGAGCAGTACTTC. Its protein product is CASSSLAGGQGEQYF.

This clonotype has more than one count but fewer than ten. This chain uses TRBV12-3 or TRBV12-4 with TRBJ1-2, with 9 positions matching TRBD1. CDR3 length equals 15 residues. The V and J ends lost 5 bases and 6 bases, in that order; junction bases with no gene match: 10. DNA for the CDR3: TGTGCCAGCAGTCTAAGCGGGGGACAGGGCCATGGCTACACCTTC. Its protein is CASSLSGGQGHGYTF.

This clonotype has more than one count but fewer than ten. The gene calls are TRBV29-1 and TRBJ2-7; D ambiguous. The germline CDR1 and CDR2 sequences are SQVTM and ANQGSEA. CDR3 length: 15 amino acids. V lost 1 base, J lost 0 bases, and 13 bases lay in between. CDR3 in amino acids: CSVEVSDRHSYEQYF. CDR3 DNA: TGCAGCGTTGAAGTATCGGACCGACACTCCTACGAGCAGTACTTC.

This clonotype was seen a handful of times. The genes are TRBV20-1 and TRBJ2-5, with 10 nucleotides matching TRBD2. V was pared by 5 bases and J by 5 bases, with 8 bases of the junction left unmatched. The germline V gene encodes CDR1 DFQATT and CDR2 SNEGSKA (reference sequence). This CDR3 is 14 amino acids long. The CDR3 loop is CSAPSGGGVETQYF. The CDR3 bases are TGCAGTGCTCCGAGCGGGGGGGGTGTGGAGACCCAGTACTTC.

This clonotype turned up a few times. The chain has TRBV20-1 and TRBJ2-1; weak D call: TRBD1 (6 bases). V was pared by 0 bases and J by 14 bases, with 23 bases between. CDR1 is DFQATT and CDR2 is SNEGSKA in the germline V gene (reference sequence). CDR3 length: 15 residues. For the CDR3, the DNA is TGCAGTGCTAGAGAAGCAGGACAGAGATTAAGGCCGAAGTTCTTC. This translates into CSAREAGQRLRPKFF.

The chain combines TRBV28 with TRBJ1-5; possibly TRBD1 for D (6 bases). CDR3 size: 13 residues. Trimming left V 6 bases short and J 2 bases short, with 8 bases between. Germline V gives CDR1 MDHEN, CDR2 SYDVKM. The CDR3: CASSPGGNQPQHF. The CDR3 nucleotides are TGTGCCAGCAGCCCAGGGGGCAATCAGCCCCAGCATTTT.

J is TRBJ2-1 and V is TRBV2; the match to TRBD1 covers 10 bases. The V gene's germline CDR1 is SNHLY and CDR2 FYNNEI. The ends lost 6 bases at V and 4 bases at J; junction bases unmatched: 6. The CDR3 is made up of 15 amino acids. This CDR3 is CASRAGTGEYNEQFF. The CDR3 DNA reads as TGTGCCAGCAGGGCCGGGACAGGGGAATACAATGAGCAGTTCTTC.

The gene calls are TRBV19 and TRBJ2-5; tentatively, D is TRBD2 (5 bases). V was clipped by 6 bases and J by 5 bases, with 13 bases between them. CDR1 and CDR2 from the germline V gene are LNHDA and SQIVND (reference sequence). CDR3 length: 13 amino acids. The CDR3 nucleotides are TGTGCCAGTAGCATCCTAGCTGGCGAGACCCAGTACTTC. This sequence encodes CASSILAGETQYF.

The chain is built from TRBV20-1 and TRBJ2-1; TRBD2 is a possible D gene (5 bases). The V and J ends lost 6 bases and 9 bases respectively, with 18 bases between them. The CDR3 consists of 13 residues. Germline V CDR1 and CDR2: DFQATT, SNEGSKA (reference sequence). CDR3 sequence (DNA): TGCAGTGCCCCGCTGCGGGTGGGAAGTGAGCAGTTCTTC. This translates into CSAPLRVGSEQFF.

This chain connects TRBV24-1 to TRBJ2-5; D remains unclear. Germline V gene data show CDR1 as KGHDR and CDR2 as SFDVKD. This CDR3 comprises 14 residues. V lost 1 base to trimming and J lost 5 bases, with 10 bases between them. CDR3 bases: TGTGCCACCAGTGATTTCGAACAAGACGAGACCCAGTACTTC. Translation: CATSDFEQDETQYF.